Described below is a single TCR beta chain sequence and its context. Its matching antigen is unknown. Other DNA sequences in this sample translate to the same CDR3. The CDR3 length is 12 residues. The germline V gene has CDR1 MDHEN and CDR2 SYDVKM. The V gene lost 5 bases and the J gene lost 5 bases, with 9 bases spanning the gap. Sequencing used immunoSEQ multiplex PCR; TCRdb keeps in-frame clones, though not all of them. The profile covers around 140,000 clones, with roughly 90% appearing a single time and around 1.7% taken by the ten largest. The source of the sample is a study of T cell responses to AZD1222 COVID-19 vaccine. Whole-study context: Second-dose timings of about 4 or about 12 weeks were pooled. Study results and caveats: Across spike, vaccine-associated CD4 TCRs were found, dominant at 160-218 and 743-854. White British donors predominated, females outnumbered males, and clonal diversity was possibly underestimated. At study baseline, merely about 6 AZD1222 recipients were seropositive.

V usage is TRBV28 and J usage is TRBJ1-2, with D possibly being TRBD1 (5 bases). This clonotype originated in an adult in good health. The material was peripheral blood, obtained on day 0 of AZD1222 vaccination. The CDR3 region is CASSLRGYGYTF. CDR3 nucleotide sequence: TGTGCCAGCAGTCTTCGGGGGTATGGCTACACCTTC.